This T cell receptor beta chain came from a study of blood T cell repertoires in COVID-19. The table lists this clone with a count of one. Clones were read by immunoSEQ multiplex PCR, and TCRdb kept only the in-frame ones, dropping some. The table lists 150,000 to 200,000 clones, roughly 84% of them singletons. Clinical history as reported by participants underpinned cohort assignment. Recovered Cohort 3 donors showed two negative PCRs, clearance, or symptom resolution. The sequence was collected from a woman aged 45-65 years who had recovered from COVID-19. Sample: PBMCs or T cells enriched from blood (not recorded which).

For the CDR3, the DNA is TGTGCCAGCAGCTTGGCGATGGGAGCTGAAGCTTTCTTT. Its translation is CASSLAMGAEAFF. The J gene is TRBJ1-1, the V gene TRBV5-6, with no clear D. The CDR3 has 13 amino acids. V was clipped by 0 bases and J by 6 bases, with 9 bases between them. Germline lookup yields CDR1 SGHDT and CDR2 YYEEEE.